This T cell receptor (beta chain) was retrieved from a study of blood T cell repertoires in COVID-19. Study summary: Italy, Spain and the United States were the sources of the convalescent and acute COVID-19 samples. Sources were T cells, B-cell-depleted T cells, or PBMCs; the material itself was cDNA or gDNA.

This clone was detected a few times. Study processing details: Reference gene primer amplification in the assay estimated nucleated cell counts. Only in-frame clones appear in the TCRdb table, and some are missing; sequencing was by immunoSEQ multiplex PCR. Clonal size and the V and J genes are those of that table, whereas D and trimming came from the DNA. Of 200,000 or so clones listed, approximately 82% are singletons. Looked up from germline, CDR1 is MGHRA and CDR2 is YSYEKL. This CDR3 is built from 15 residues. V was clipped by 4 bases and J by 9 bases, with 16 bases between them. The chain uses TRBV4-1 and TRBJ1-6; tentatively, D is TRBD1 (6 bases). The specimen sequenced was peripheral blood. This TCR came from a man aged 35 to 55 who had recovered from COVID-19. In DNA form, the CDR3 reads TGCGCCAGCAGCCCCCAACAGGGATTTTTTTCACCCCTCCACTTT. Translated: CASSPQQGFFSPLHF.